Sequencing of this T cell receptor beta chain was carried out in a study of Ad26.COV2.S vaccination and SARS-CoV-2 variants. For the study at large: In the COV1001 trial, the donor was in the Ad26.COV2.S arm.

Treatment denoted: roughly 20 received Ad26.COV2.S at low or high dose, single or two shots; a few received placebo; per-sample allocation not given. It was on day 63 after the first vaccine or placebo injection that samples were taken. The CDR3 has 20 amino acids. Germline CDR1 is WSHSY and CDR2 is SAAADI. With 7 bases removed from V and 2 bases from J, the gap between germline ends came to 30 bases. This table comes from immunoSEQ multiplex PCR, and its TCRdb copy is limited to in-frame clones, with some not included. The sample lists 410,000 or so clones, approximately 92% occurring once. The sample was peripheral blood, taken in a trial of Ad26.COV2.S vaccine versus placebo. The chain employs TRBV10-2 and TRBJ1-3; a weak D match, TRBD1 (6 bases). The sequence came from a person aged 18-60 years who received the Ad26.COV2.S COVID-19 vaccine or a placebo. The CDR3 here is CASTGRLKPGEEAAGNTIYF. CDR3 DNA: TGCGCCAGCACCGGCCGGCTAAAACCAGGGGAGGAGGCGGCTGGAAACACCATATATTTT.